This T cell receptor (beta chain) was sequenced in a study of T cells after yellow fever vaccination. The CDR3 contains 15 residues. The germline V gene has CDR1 SGHTA and CDR2 FQGNSA. Trimming removed 5 bases from V and 4 bases from J; junction bases left unmatched: 8. TCRdb called the 5' RACE reads again in MiXCR, with one record for every CDR3 protein. The sample includes a few hundred thousand distinct CDR3 sequences, 11% of them seen just once. Findings and limits, study-wide: Re-detected after boosting: most primary clones, 96% of CD4 and 75% to 90% of CD8. Weaker overall was a secondary response that nonetheless peaked faster, on day 5 versus 15.

This clonotype has just a few counts. What it binds is not known. The specimen comprised PBMCs, sampled on the day of the first yellow fever vaccination. This receptor was obtained from a man younger than 30 who received the YFV17D yellow fever vaccine. The chain has TRBV7-2 and TRBJ1-2; 9 bases match TRBD1. CDR3 region: CASSARDRDPYGYTF. Here the CDR3 DNA reads TGTGCCAGCAGCGCCCGGGACAGGGACCCCTATGGCTACACCTTC.